This T cell receptor beta chain stems from a study of Graves' ophthalmopathy and Graves' hyperthyroidism. Concerning this clonotype itself: No antigen is known for it.

Study-level points and caveats: A roughly 81% specificity and 87.88% sensitivity were achieved by a 13-signature model that separated ophthalmopathy from stable hyperthyroidism.

The CDR3 runs 16 residues. Using RNA transcripts, the TCR beta CDR3 regions were amplified. HTBI-primed RT-PCR formed the first round, and a multiplex PCR formed the second. TCRdb passed the multiplex PCR reads through MiXCR, listing each CDR3 protein once. Altogether 500,000 to 600,000 distinct CDR3 sequences are present, roughly 39% being singletons, with the ten largest covering about 4%. The TCR sequence derives from an adult man with Graves' hyperthyroidism. The source material was peripheral blood or thyroid tissue (not recorded which). This chain uses TRBV12-3 or TRBV12-4 with TRBJ2-7, with D maybe TRBD2 (6 bases). Judging by the DNA end, TRBJ2-1 fits better; the J call may be wrong. CDR3 sequence (DNA): TGTGCCAGCAGTTTTCGAAGTAGCGGTCCCTACAATGAGCAGTTCTTC. Translating gives CASSFRSSGPYNEQFF.